Below are 14 T cell receptor beta chains sequenced from a single sample in a study of cytotoxic CD8 clonotypes in ibrutinib-treated CLL. Assay used: immunoSEQ multiplex PCR; TCRdb lists only in-frame clones, some missing. Seen here are roughly 180,000 clones, 72% observed once, and the top ten hold roughly 13%. The sequencing here drew on PBMCs, taken after 24 months of ibrutinib treatment. The receptors derive from a human donor with chronic lymphocytic leukemia.

The chain uses TRBV6-6 and TRBJ2-1; tentatively, D is TRBD2 (5 bases). Germline V gene sequence: CDR1 MNHNY, CDR2 SVGAGI (reference sequence). Trimming stripped 0 bases from V and 5 bases from J, with 14 bases between. The CDR3 totals 16 residues. As DNA, the CDR3 is TGTGCCAGCAGTTACTCTGCTGGACTTTCCAACAATGAGCAGTTCTTC. Protein product: CASSYSAGLSNNEQFF.

This chain links TRBV7-2 with TRBJ2-1; 10 nucleotides align to TRBD2. Germline V gene data show CDR1 as SGHTA and CDR2 as FQGNSA. CDR3 size: 15 residues. V lost 1 base to trimming and J lost 7 bases; unmatched junction nucleotides: 4. As DNA, the CDR3 is TGTGCCAGCAGCTTAGTCCTAGCGGGAGCTAATGAGCAGTTCTTC. As protein: CASSLVLAGANEQFF.

V gene TRBV6-5 combines with J gene TRBJ1-1; 9 bases are a match to TRBD1. The CDR3 has 15 amino acids. The V segment lost 6 bases and the J segment 4 bases; nucleotides outside the gene matches: 9. From germline, CDR1 is MNHEY and CDR2 SVGAGI. In DNA, the CDR3 is TGTGCCAGCAGCCGACCGGGACAGGGAGTCACTGAAGCTTTCTTT. Residues: CASSRPGQGVTEAFF.

This sequence joins TRBV20-1 and TRBJ2-7; no clear D gene. From germline, CDR1 is DFQATT and CDR2 SNEGSKA (reference sequence). The CDR3 runs to 11 residues. Trimming stripped 3 bases from V and 3 bases from J, with 6 bases between. CDR3 coding DNA: TGCAGTGCTAGGTATGGCTACGAGCAGTACTTC. Translated: CSARYGYEQYF.

CDR3 residues: CASSEESVYYSTREQYF. The DNA of the CDR3 is TGTGCCAGCAGTGAAGAAAGCGTATACTACTCTACGAGGGAGCAGTACTTC. V and J are TRBV6-1 and TRBJ2-7; unclear D gene. This CDR3 spans 17 amino acids. CDR1 and CDR2 (germline): MNHNS, SASEGT. The V gene lost 1 base and the J gene lost 7 bases, with 23 bases spanning the gap.

The chain joins TRBV2 to TRBJ2-2, with 7 bases identical to TRBD1. Germline V gene sequence: CDR1 SNHLY, CDR2 FYNNEI. J lost 8 bases, V lost 5 bases, and 5 bases had no gene match. The CDR3 covers 13 residues. CDR3 sequence reads: CASSLTRGGELFF. The DNA of the CDR3 is TGTGCCAGCAGTCTAACCAGGGGGGGGGAGCTGTTTTTT.

This clone was seen only a few times. The gene calls are TRBV30 and TRBJ2-1, with TRBD2 matching over 13 bases. The CDR3 consists of 18 residues. J was trimmed by 5 bases and V by 4 bases; bases with no gene match: 14. Per germline, CDR1 GTSNPN and CDR2 SVGIG (reference sequence). CDR3 in DNA: TGTGCCTGGACTCCAACTAGCGGGAGGGACACTTACAACAATGAGCAGTTCTTC. Encoded protein: CAWTPTSGRDTYNNEQFF.

The chain has TRBV7-6 and TRBJ2-1; 14 bases align to TRBD2. CDR1 SGHVS and CDR2 FNYEAQ come from the germline V gene. Losses at the gene ends were 5 bases for V and 2 bases for J; bases not matched to a gene: 17. The CDR3 has 21 residues. The CDR3, as DNA: TGTGCCAGCAGCACCTCTTCCGGGACTAGCGGGAGACGAGAGGCCTACAATGAGCAGTTCTTC. This codes for CASSTSSGTSGRREAYNEQFF. Looking up the rest from reference TRBV7-6 and TRBJ2-1 gives the full variable domain: GAGVSQSPRYKVTKRGQDVALRCDPISGHVSLYWYRQALGQGPEFLTYFNYEAQQDKSGLPNDRFSAERPEGSISTLTIQRTEQRDSAMYRCASSTSSGTSGRREAYNEQFFGPGTRLTVL.

The count of this clone is one. The chain combines TRBV11-2 with TRBJ2-7; the match to TRBD2 covers 9 bases. In germline, CDR1 is SGHAT, CDR2 FQNNGV. The J segment lost 2 bases and the V segment lost 2 bases, leaving 7 bases of the junction unmatched. The length of the CDR3 is 16 residues. The CDR3 reads CASSLLIIAGAYEQYF. In DNA form, the CDR3 reads TGTGCCAGCAGCTTATTGATCATAGCGGGAGCCTACGAGCAGTACTTC.

The chain has TRBV6-5 and TRBJ2-3, with TRBD1 as a possible D gene (6 bases). CDR1 and CDR2 from the germline V gene are MNHEY and SVGAGI. CDR3 size: 14 residues. V shed 2 bases and J shed 4 bases, with 10 bases lying between them. The CDR3 DNA reads as TGTGCCAGCAGTTACGCCTCAGGGGCAGATACGCAGTATTTT. Translating gives CASSYASGADTQYF.

The CDR3 protein is CSVGINEKLFF. CDR3 DNA sequence: TGCAGCGTGGGAATCAATGAAAAACTGTTTTTT. The chain combines TRBV29-1 with TRBJ1-4; D uncertain. The CDR3 runs to 11 residues. The germline V gene encodes CDR1 SQVTM and CDR2 ANQGSEA. Trimming left V 6 bases short and J 5 bases short, with 7 bases between. The whole variable domain, remainder taken from reference TRBV29-1 and TRBJ1-4, is SAVISQKPSRDICQRGTSLTIQCQVDSQVTMMFWYRQQPGQSLTLIATANQGSEATYESGFVIDKFPISRPNLTFSTLTVSNMSPEDSSIYLCSVGINEKLFFGSGTQLSVL.

J is TRBJ2-2 and V is TRBV27, with D perhaps assigned TRBD1 or TRBD2 (5 bases each). V was cut by 6 bases and J by 6 bases, with 20 bases left in between. CDR3 length: 16 residues. The germline V gene encodes CDR1 MNHEY and CDR2 SMNVEV (reference sequence). For the CDR3, the DNA is TGTGCCAGCAGCCCGTTGGGAGCAGGGCATGCCGGGGAGCTGTTTTTT. Its translation is CASSPLGAGHAGELFF.

The chain uses TRBV9 and TRBJ1-3; 7 bases are a match to TRBD1. This CDR3 contains 16 residues. Germline values: CDR1 SGDLS, CDR2 YYNGEE. V lost 4 bases and J lost 2; bases outside the gene matches: 9. The CDR3 DNA reads TGTGCCAGCAGCCCGCCGACAGGGACCGCTGGAAACACCATATATTTT. Amino acid sequence: CASSPPTGTAGNTIYF.

The CDR3: CASSQVEAGGVWTEAFF. The CDR3 coding sequence is TGCGCCAGCAGCCAAGTGGAGGCAGGGGGCGTATGGACTGAAGCTTTCTTT. The chain joins TRBV4-3 to TRBJ1-1, with TRBD1 identical over 8 bases. This CDR3 region has 17 residues. CDR1 and CDR2 (germline): LGHNA, YSLEER. The trim removed 1 base at V and 5 bases at J, leaving 12 bases unmatched.